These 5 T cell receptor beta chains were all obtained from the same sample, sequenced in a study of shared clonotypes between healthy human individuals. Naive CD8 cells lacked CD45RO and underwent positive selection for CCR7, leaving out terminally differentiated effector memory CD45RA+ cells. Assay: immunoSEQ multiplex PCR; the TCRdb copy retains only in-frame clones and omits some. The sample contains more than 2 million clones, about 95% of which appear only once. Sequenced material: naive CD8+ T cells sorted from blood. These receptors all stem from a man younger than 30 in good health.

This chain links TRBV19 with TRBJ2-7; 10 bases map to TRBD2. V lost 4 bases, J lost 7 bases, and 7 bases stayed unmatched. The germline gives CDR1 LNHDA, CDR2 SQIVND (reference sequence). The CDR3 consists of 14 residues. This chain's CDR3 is CASSTSGRAVEQYF. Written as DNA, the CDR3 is TGTGCCAGTAGTACGAGCGGGAGGGCCGTGGAGCAGTACTTC.

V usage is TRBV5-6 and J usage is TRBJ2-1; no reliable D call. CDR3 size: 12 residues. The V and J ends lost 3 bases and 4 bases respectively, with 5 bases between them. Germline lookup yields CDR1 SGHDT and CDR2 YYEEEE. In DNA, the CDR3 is TGTGCCAGCAGCTCTTTATACAATGAGCAGTTCTTC. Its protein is CASSSLYNEQFF.

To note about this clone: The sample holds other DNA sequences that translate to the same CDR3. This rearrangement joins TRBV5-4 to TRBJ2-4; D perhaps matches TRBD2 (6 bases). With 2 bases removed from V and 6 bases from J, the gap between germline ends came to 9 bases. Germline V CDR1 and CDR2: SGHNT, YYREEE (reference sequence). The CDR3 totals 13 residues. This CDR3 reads CASSLSGVNIQYF. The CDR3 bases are TGTGCCAGCAGCTTATCGGGAGTAAACATTCAGTACTTC.

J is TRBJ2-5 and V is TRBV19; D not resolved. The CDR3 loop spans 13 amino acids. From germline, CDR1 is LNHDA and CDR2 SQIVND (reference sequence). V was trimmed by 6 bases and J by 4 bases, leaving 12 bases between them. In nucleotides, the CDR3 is TGTGCCAGTAGCCCGGCCAGTGCAGAGACCCAGTACTTC. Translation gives CASSPASAETQYF.

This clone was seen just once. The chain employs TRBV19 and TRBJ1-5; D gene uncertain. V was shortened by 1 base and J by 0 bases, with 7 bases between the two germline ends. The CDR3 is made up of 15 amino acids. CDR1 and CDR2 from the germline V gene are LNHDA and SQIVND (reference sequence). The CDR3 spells CASSIGDISNQPQHF. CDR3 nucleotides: TGTGCCAGTAGTATAGGCGACATTAGCAATCAGCCCCAGCATTTT.